The rows below give T cell receptor beta chains drawn from one sample of a study of T cells in Graves' hyperthyroidism and ophthalmopathy. TCRdb analysed the multiplex PCR reads with MiXCR anew, one entry per CDR3 protein. This sample yields hundreds of thousands of distinct CDR3 sequences, of which 18% are seen a single time; roughly 17% belongs to the top ten. The sequencing sample was made of blood. The receptor set was obtained from a woman aged 50 to 60 with Graves' hyperthyroidism that later progressed to Graves' ophthalmopathy. CDR3s include the opening cysteine and the closing phenylalanine or tryptophan. A D gene is named only where the DNA matches it firmly. Clone size is given for some rows only: seen once, a few or many times, or a class if the clone is expanded.

V gene,clone size,CDR3 length,D gene,J gene,CDR3 DNA,CDR3 protein
TRBV5-4,NA,15,NA,TRBJ1-1,TGTGCCAGCAGCTTGAACCTGGGTACGAGCACTGAAGCTTTCTTT,CASSLNLGTSTEAFF
TRBV6-1,few,15,NA,TRBJ2-5,TGTGCCAGCAGCCCGGACGGGAGCCTTCGGGAGACCCAGTACTTC,CASSPDGSLRETQYF
TRBV6-1,NA,15,NA,TRBJ1-4,TGTGCCAGCAGTGCCGGGACGGCTGATAATGAAAAACTGTTTTTT,CASSAGTADNEKLFF
TRBV11-2,few,19,NA,TRBJ2-6,TGTGCCAGCCCCCTTTGGGGGGACCTAAATTCCTCTGGGGCCAACGTCCTGACTTTC,CASPLWGDLNSSGANVLTF
TRBV18,NA,12,NA,TRBJ1-6,TGTGCCAGCTCACCGATTGATTCACCCCTCCACTTT,CASSPIDSPLHF
TRBV9,many,17,TRBD1,TRBJ1-1,TGTGCCAGCAGCGCGAACACCGGGACAGTGATGAACACTGAAGCTTTCTTT,CASSANTGTVMNTEAFF
TRBV5-1,many,15,TRBD1,TRBJ2-3,TGCGCCAGCAGCTCAAGGACAGGGGGAATAGATACGCAGTATTTT,CASSSRTGGIDTQYF
TRBV2,many,15,TRBD2,TRBJ2-5,TGTGCCAGCAGTTTCCTCCTAGCGGGGGAAGAGACCCAGTACTTC,CASSFLLAGEETQYF
TRBV11-2,many,13,NA,TRBJ1-1,TGTGCCAGCACCTTACTAGAGAACACTGAAGCTTTCTTT,CASTLLENTEAFF
TRBV6-2/TRBV6-3,NA,12,NA,TRBJ1-1,TGTGCCACCGAGGCCCCCCCCACTGAAGCTTTCTTT,CATEAPPTEAFF
TRBV2,many,14,NA,TRBJ1-2,TGTGCCAGCACCCAACAGGGCCCGGGCTATGGCTACACCTTC,CASTQQGPGYGYTF
TRBV7-2,NA,19,TRBD2,TRBJ2-1,TGTGCCAGCAGCTTAACACTAGCGGGGGAGCTGAGCTCCTACAATGAGCAGTTCTTC,CASSLTLAGELSSYNEQFF
TRBV12-3/TRBV12-4,NA,14,NA,TRBJ1-6,TGTGCCAGCAGTTCCGGGACCCGGAATTCACCCCTCCACTTT,CASSSGTRNSPLHF
TRBV12-3/TRBV12-4,many,14,NA,TRBJ2-7,TGTGCCAGCAGTTTAGGCCATCGCGACTACGAGCAGTACTTC,CASSLGHRDYEQYF
TRBV5-1,many,15,TRBD1,TRBJ2-3,TGCGCCAGCAGCCCCGCGACAGGGGGCACAGATACGCAGTATTTT,CASSPATGGTDTQYF
TRBV20-1,many,14,NA,TRBJ2-1,TGCAGTGCCGAACCAGGGGATTCCTACAATGAGCAGTTCTTC,CSAEPGDSYNEQFF
TRBV9,NA,14,TRBD1,TRBJ1-5,TGTGCCAGCAGCGTATCAGGGGGCGCACAGCCCCAGCATTTT,CASSVSGGAQPQHF
TRBV19,NA,15,TRBD2,TRBJ2-3,TGTGCCAGTAAATCGGGCGGGGGGGCCCCAGATACGCAGTATTTT,CASKSGGGAPDTQYF
TRBV5-5,NA,14,TRBD1,TRBJ1-4,TGTGCCAGCAGCCAACAGGGGTATAATGAAAAACTGTTTTTT,CASSQQGYNEKLFF
TRBV20-1,many,13,TRBD1,TRBJ2-1,TGCAGTGCTGACGACAGGGGGATCAATGAGCAGTTCTTC,CSADDRGINEQFF
TRBV19,few,14,NA,TRBJ1-2,TGTGCCAGTAGTACCCAGACAGAGTCCTATGGCTACACCTTC,CASSTQTESYGYTF
TRBV27,few,16,TRBD1,TRBJ1-5,TGTGCCAGCAGTCCCGGGACAGGGTCTAGCAATCAGCCCCAGCATTTT,CASSPGTGSSNQPQHF
TRBV3-1,many,13,TRBD1,TRBJ2-5,TGTGCCGCAGAGACAGGGTTCGGCGAGACCCAGTACTTC,CAAETGFGETQYF
TRBV2,NA,14,NA,TRBJ1-2,TGTGCCAGCAGTCGGCGAGGAAGTGACTATGGCTACACCTTC,CASSRRGSDYGYTF
TRBV6-2/TRBV6-3,NA,15,NA,TRBJ1-1,TGTGCCAGCAGGACTTACAAACAGCAGATCACTGAAGCTTTCTTT,CASRTYKQQITEAFF
TRBV6-1,few,15,TRBD1,TRBJ2-1,TGTGCCAGCAGTTCCGGGACAGGGGCCGGATTGCGGCAGTTCTTC,CASSSGTGAGLRQFF
TRBV6-1,NA,11,NA,TRBJ2-1,TGTGCCAGCGCCAACCCGAATGAGCAGTTCTTC,CASANPNEQFF
TRBV4-2,few,14,TRBD2,TRBJ2-1,TGTGCCACCTTGGCTAGCGGGGGTGGCAATGAGCAGTTCTTC,CATLASGGGNEQFF
TRBV5-1,many,14,NA,TRBJ1-2,TGCGCCAGCAGACCCGGAGGACCTAACTATGGCTACACCTTC,CASRPGGPNYGYTF
TRBV10-3,many,12,NA,TRBJ1-5,TGTGCCATCGGGGACGGCAATCAGCCCCAGCATTTT,CAIGDGNQPQHF
TRBV18,NA,15,NA,TRBJ2-2,TGTGCCAGCTCACCACGGCAGCATAACACCGGGGAGCTGTTTTTT,CASSPRQHNTGELFF
TRBV9,few,13,TRBD1,TRBJ1-2,TGTGCCAGCAGCGGACTCAGGGGGCATGGCTACACCTTC,CASSGLRGHGYTF
TRBV7-3,many,15,TRBD1,TRBJ2-1,TGTGCCAGCAGCTTACAGGGGGTACGTGACAATGAGCAGTTCTTC,CASSLQGVRDNEQFF
TRBV12-3/TRBV12-4,few,11,NA,TRBJ1-2,TGTGCCAGCAAAATAGGCTATGGCTACACCTTC,CASKIGYGYTF
TRBV30,NA,14,TRBD2,TRBJ2-5,TGTGCCTGGAGCGGGACTAGCGGGGTGGAGACCCAGTACTTC,CAWSGTSGVETQYF
TRBV7-9,NA,17,TRBD1,TRBJ1-6,TGTGCCGGCAGCTTACCGTTTGGGACAGAGTTGTATTCACCCCTCCACTTT,CAGSLPFGTELYSPLHF
TRBV6-1,many,13,NA,TRBJ1-2,TGTGCCAGCAGTGAACAGGATAGGAGTGGCTACACCTTC,CASSEQDRSGYTF
TRBV19,NA,14,NA,TRBJ1-1,TGTGCCAGTAGTATAGACAGAATGAACACTGAAGCTTTCTTT,CASSIDRMNTEAFF
TRBV7-2,NA,13,TRBD1,TRBJ1-2,TGTGCCAGCGGGACAGGGCCCAACTATGGCTACACCTTC,CASGTGPNYGYTF
TRBV11-2,NA,14,NA,TRBJ2-5,TGTGCCAGCAGCCCCAGACTTTCAGGGGAGACCCAGTACTTC,CASSPRLSGETQYF
TRBV7-2,many,14,NA,TRBJ2-1,TGTGCCAGCAGCTTAAGGGAGGTACGGATCGGGCAGTTCTTC,CASSLREVRIGQFF
TRBV3-1,NA,17,TRBD2,TRBJ2-3,TGTGCCAGCAGCCTTGCGACTAGCGGGGGACTCACAGATACGCAGTATTTT,CASSLATSGGLTDTQYF
TRBV12-3/TRBV12-4,many,13,TRBD1,TRBJ2-5,TGTGCCAGCAGTCCCGACAGGGAGCAGACCCAGTACTTC,CASSPDREQTQYF
TRBV29-1,NA,15,TRBD1,TRBJ1-2,TGCAGCGTTGAGGTCACCGGGACAGGGGGTTATGGCTACACCTTC,CSVEVTGTGGYGYTF
TRBV3-1,many,16,TRBD1,TRBJ1-2,TGTGCCAGCAGCTCTAAACGGACAGGGTTGGGCTATGGCTACACCTTC,CASSSKRTGLGYGYTF
TRBV15,NA,14,NA,TRBJ1-2,TGTGCCACCAGCAGAGTATCGCAGTCATATGGCTACACCTTC,CATSRVSQSYGYTF
TRBV9,NA,13,NA,TRBJ2-1,TGTGCCAGCAGCCTAGGACAGATCAATGAGCAGTTCTTC,CASSLGQINEQFF
TRBV7-9,many,16,TRBD1,TRBJ1-2,TGTGCCAGCAGCTTATCCTACGGACAGGGGTTGGGAGGCTACACCTTC,CASSLSYGQGLGGYTF
TRBV19,few,17,NA,TRBJ1-1,TGTGCCAGTAGTAGGGGAGGACTTAATATGTTAGACACTGAAGCTTTCTTT,CASSRGGLNMLDTEAFF